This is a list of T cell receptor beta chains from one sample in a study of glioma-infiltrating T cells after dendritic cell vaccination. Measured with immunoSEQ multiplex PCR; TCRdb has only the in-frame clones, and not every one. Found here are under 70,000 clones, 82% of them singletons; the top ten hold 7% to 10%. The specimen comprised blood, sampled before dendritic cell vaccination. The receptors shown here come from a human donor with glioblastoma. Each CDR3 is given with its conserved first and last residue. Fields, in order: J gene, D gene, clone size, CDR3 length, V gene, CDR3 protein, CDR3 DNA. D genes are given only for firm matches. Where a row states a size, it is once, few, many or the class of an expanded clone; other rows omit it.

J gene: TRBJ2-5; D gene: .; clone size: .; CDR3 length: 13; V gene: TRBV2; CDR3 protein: CASSPRTAETQYF; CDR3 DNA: TGTGCCAGCAGTCCTAGGACAGCGGAGACCCAGTACTTC
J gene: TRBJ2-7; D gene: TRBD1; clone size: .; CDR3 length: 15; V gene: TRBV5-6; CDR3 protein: CASSLGGGHDYEQYF; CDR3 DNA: TGTGCCAGCAGCTTGGGAGGGGGCCACGACTACGAGCAGTACTTC
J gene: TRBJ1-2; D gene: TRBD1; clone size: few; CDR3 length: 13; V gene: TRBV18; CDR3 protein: CASSPGTGSGYTF; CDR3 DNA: TGTGCCAGCTCACCCGGGACAGGCTCCGGCTACACCTTC
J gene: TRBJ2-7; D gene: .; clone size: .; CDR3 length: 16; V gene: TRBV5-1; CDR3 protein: CASSLALGAVSYEQYF; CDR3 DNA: TGCGCCAGCAGCTTGGCCCTCGGAGCGGTCTCCTACGAGCAGTACTTC
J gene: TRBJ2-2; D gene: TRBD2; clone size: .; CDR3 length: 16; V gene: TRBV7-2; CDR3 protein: CASSTGLAGDTGELFF; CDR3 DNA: TGTGCCAGCAGCACCGGACTAGCGGGGGACACCGGGGAGCTGTTTTTT
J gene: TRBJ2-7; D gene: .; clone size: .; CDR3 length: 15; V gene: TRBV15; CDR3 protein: CATSRARGSSYEQYF; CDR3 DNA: TGTGCCACCAGCAGAGCTCGGGGAAGCTCCTACGAGCAGTACTTC
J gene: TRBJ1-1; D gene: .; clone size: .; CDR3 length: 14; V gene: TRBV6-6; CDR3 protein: CASRRQNRNTEAFF; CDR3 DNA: TGTGCCAGCAGAAGACAGAACAGGAACACTGAAGCTTTCTTT
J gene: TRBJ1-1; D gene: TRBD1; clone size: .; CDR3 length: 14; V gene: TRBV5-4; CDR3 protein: CASSYGTGGREAFF; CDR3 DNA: TGTGCCAGCAGCTACGGGACAGGCGGGCGGGAAGCTTTCTTT
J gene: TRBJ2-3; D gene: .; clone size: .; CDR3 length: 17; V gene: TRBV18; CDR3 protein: CASSPLGTGRSTDTQYF; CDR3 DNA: TGTGCCAGCTCCCCGCTCGGTACAGGGCGCTCCACAGATACGCAGTATTTT
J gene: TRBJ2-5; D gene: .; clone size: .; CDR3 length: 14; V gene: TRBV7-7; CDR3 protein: CASSLAGLEETQYF; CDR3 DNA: TGTGCTAGCAGCTTAGCAGGACTTGAAGAGACCCAGTACTTC
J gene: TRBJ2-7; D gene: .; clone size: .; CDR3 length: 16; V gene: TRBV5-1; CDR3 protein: CASSPPMDSVLDEQYF; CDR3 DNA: TGCGCCAGCAGCCCTCCCATGGACAGTGTGCTCGACGAGCAGTACTTC
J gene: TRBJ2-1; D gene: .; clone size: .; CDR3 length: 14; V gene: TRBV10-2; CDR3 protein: CASSRRGLDNEQFF; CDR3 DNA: TGCGCCAGCAGCAGGAGGGGGCTAGACAATGAGCAGTTCTTC
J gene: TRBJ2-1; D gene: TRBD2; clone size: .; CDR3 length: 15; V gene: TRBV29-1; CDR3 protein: CSVQISKRGRYEQFF; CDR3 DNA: TGCAGCGTCCAGATCTCCAAGCGGGGGAGGTATGAGCAGTTCTTC
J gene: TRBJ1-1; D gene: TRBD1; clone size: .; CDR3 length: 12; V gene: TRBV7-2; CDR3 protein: CASSDDRVKAFF; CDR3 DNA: TGTGCCAGCAGCGACGACAGGGTTAAAGCTTTCTTT
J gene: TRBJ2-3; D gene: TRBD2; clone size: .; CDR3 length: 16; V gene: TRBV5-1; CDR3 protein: CASSTGGLAGADTQYF; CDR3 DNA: TGCGCCAGCAGTACGGGGGGACTAGCGGGGGCAGATACGCAGTATTTT
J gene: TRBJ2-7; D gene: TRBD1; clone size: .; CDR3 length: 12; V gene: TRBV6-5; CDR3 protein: CASGDRPYEQYF; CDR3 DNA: TGTGCCAGCGGGGACAGGCCCTACGAGCAGTACTTC
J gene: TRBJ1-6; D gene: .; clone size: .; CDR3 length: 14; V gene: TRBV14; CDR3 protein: CASSQESSGSPLHF; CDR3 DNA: TGTGCCAGCAGCCAAGAAAGTTCAGGTTCACCCCTCCACTTT
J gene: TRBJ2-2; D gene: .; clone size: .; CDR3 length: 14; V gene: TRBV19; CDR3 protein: CASSSQGSGGELFF; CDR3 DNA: TGTGCCAGTAGTAGTCAGGGTTCTGGCGGGGAGCTGTTTTTT
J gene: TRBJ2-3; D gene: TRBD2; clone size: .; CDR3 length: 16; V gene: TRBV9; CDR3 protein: CASSRDSGGASDTQYF; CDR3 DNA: TGTGCCAGCAGCCGGGATAGCGGGGGGGCTTCGGATACGCAGTATTTT
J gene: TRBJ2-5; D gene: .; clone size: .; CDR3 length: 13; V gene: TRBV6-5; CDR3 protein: CASSYGAGATLYF; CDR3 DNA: TGTGCCAGCAGTTACGGGGCGGGGGCGACCCTCTACTTC
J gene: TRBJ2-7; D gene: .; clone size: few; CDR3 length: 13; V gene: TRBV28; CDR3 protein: CASKPSLSYEQYF; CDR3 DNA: TGTGCCAGCAAGCCGTCCCTCTCCTACGAGCAGTACTTC
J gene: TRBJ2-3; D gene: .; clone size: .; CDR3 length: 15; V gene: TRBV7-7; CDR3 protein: CASSSTLAGEDTQYF; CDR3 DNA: TGTGCTAGCAGCTCAACTCTGGCTGGGGAGGATACGCAGTATTTT
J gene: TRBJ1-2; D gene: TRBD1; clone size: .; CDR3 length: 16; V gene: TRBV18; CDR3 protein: CASSAGDRVSNYGYTF; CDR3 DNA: TGTGCCAGCTCTGCGGGGGACAGGGTGTCTAACTATGGCTACACCTTC
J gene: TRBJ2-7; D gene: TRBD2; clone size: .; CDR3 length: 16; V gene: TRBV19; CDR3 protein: CASSSPHSGGTYEQYF; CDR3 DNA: TGTGCCAGTAGTTCTCCCCATAGCGGGGGTACCTACGAGCAGTACTTC
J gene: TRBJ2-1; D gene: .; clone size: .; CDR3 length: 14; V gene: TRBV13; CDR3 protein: CASSLSGSYNEQFF; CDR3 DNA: TGTGCCAGCAGCTTAAGCGGCTCCTACAATGAGCAGTTCTTC
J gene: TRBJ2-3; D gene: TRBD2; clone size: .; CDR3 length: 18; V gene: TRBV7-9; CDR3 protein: CASSLRSLAGEITDTQYF; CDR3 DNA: TGTGCCAGCAGCTTACGGTCGCTAGCGGGGGAAATCACAGATACGCAGTATTTT
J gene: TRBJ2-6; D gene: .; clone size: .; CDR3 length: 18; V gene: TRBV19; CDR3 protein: CASSPDQRGSSGANVLTF; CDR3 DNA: TGTGCCAGTAGCCCCGACCAAAGGGGATCCTCTGGGGCCAACGTCCTGACTTTC
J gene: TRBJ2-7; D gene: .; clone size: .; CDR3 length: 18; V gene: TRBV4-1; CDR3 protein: CASSQDRQVADSPGEQYF; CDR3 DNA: TGCGCCAGCAGCCAAGATCGTCAAGTTGCCGACTCACCGGGTGAGCAGTACTTC
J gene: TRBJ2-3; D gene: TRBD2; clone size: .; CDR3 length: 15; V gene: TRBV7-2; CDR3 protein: CASSSPGGTADTQYF; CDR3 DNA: TGTGCCAGCAGCTCCCCGGGGGGGACGGCAGATACGCAGTATTTT
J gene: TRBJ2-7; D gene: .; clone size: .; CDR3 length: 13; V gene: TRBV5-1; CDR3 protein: CASSLAGTYEQYF; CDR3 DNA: TGCGCCAGCAGCTTGGCCGGGACCTACGAGCAGTACTTC
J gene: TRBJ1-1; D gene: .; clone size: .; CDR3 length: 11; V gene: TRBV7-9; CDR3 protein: CASTRGTEAFF; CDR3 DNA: TGTGCCAGCACCCGCGGTACTGAAGCTTTCTTT
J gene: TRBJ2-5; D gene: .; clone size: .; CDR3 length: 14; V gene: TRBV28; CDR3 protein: CASSLGGTVETQYF; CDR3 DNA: TGTGCCAGCAGTTTAGGGGGGACGGTGGAGACCCAGTACTTC
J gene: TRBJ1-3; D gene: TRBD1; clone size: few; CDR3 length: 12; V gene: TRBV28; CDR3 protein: CAARDSGNTIYF; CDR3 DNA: TGTGCCGCCCGGGACAGCGGAAACACCATATATTTT
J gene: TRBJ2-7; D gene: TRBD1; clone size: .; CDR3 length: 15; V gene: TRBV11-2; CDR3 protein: CASSLVGGEVGEQYF; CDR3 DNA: TGTGCCAGCAGCTTAGTAGGGGGCGAGGTCGGCGAGCAGTACTTC
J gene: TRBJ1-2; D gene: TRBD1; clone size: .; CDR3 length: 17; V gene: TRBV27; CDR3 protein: CASRPLTGTGEDYGYTF; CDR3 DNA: TGTGCCAGCAGGCCGCTGACGGGCACAGGGGAGGACTATGGCTACACCTTC
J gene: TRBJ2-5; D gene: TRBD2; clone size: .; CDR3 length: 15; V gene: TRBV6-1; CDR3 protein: CASSGLAGGGETQYF; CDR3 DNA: TGTGCCAGCAGTGGACTAGCGGGGGGGGGTGAGACCCAGTACTTC
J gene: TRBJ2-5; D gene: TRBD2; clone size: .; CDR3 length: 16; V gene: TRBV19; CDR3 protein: CASSRGEGWYQETQYF; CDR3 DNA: TGTGCCAGTAGCCGCGGGGAGGGTTGGTACCAAGAGACCCAGTACTTC
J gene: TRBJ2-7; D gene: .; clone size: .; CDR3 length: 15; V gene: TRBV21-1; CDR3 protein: CASILHTGGFYEQYF; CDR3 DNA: TGTGCCAGCATCCTACACACAGGCGGTTTCTACGAGCAGTACTTC